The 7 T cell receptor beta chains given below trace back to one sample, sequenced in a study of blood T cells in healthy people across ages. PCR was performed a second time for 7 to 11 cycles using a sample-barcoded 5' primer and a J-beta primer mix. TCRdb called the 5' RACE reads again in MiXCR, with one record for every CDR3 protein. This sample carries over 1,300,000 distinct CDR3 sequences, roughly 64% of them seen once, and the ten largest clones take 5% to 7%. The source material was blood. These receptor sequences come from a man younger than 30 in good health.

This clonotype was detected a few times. The CDR3 here is CSATGQLDYGYTF. In DNA form, the CDR3 reads TGCAGTGCCACGGGACAGCTCGACTATGGCTACACCTTC. The rearrangement links TRBV20-1 to TRBJ1-2, with 7 bases aligning to TRBD1. The CDR3 spans 13 residues. Germline CDR1 is DFQATT and CDR2 is SNEGSKA (reference sequence). With V trimmed by 6 bases and J by 3 bases, 7 bases remained unmatched.

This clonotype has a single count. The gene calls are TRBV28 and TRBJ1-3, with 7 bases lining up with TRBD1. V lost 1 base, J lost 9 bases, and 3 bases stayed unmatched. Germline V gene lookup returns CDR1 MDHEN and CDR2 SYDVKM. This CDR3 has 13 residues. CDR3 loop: CASSLYQGVTIYF. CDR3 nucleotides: TGTGCCAGCAGTTTATATCAGGGGGTCACCATATATTTT.

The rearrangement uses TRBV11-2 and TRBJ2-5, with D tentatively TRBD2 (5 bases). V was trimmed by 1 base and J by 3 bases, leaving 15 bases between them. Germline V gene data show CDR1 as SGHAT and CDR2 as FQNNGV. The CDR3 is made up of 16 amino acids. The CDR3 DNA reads TGTGCCAGCAGCTTAGCCCCAGGACTGGGCGAAGAGACCCAGTACTTC. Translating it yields CASSLAPGLGEETQYF. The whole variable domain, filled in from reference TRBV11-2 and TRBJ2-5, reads EAGVAQSPRYKIIEKRQSVAFWCNPISGHATLYWYQQILGQGPKLLIQFQNNGVVDDSQLPKDRFSAERLKGVDSTLKIQPAKLEDSAVYLCASSLAPGLGEETQYFGPGTRLLVL.

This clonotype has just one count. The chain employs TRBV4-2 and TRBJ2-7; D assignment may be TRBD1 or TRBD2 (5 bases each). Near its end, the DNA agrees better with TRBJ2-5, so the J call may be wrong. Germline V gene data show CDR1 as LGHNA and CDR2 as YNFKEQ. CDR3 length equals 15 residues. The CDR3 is CASSQGRQGRETQYF. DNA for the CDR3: TGTGCCAGCAGCCAAGGGAGGCAGGGCCGCGAGACCCAGTACTTC.

The CDR3 DNA reads TGTGCCAGCAGCTTAGCAGGGGGCGAGGATGGCTACACCTTC. Its protein product is CASSLAGGEDGYTF. The chain has TRBV7-9 and TRBJ1-2; TRBD1 matches 7 bases. Germline V gene lookup returns CDR1 SEHNR and CDR2 FQNEAQ (reference sequence). Trimming cost V 0 bases and J 6 bases; bases outside gene matches: 4. This CDR3 is 14 amino acids long.

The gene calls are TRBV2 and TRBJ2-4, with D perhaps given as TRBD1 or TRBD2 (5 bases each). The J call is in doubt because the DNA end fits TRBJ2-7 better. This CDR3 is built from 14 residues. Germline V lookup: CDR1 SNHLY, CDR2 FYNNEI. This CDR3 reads CASSVGTQSHEQYF. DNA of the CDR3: TGTGCCAGCAGTGTCGGGACCCAAAGTCACGAGCAGTACTTC.

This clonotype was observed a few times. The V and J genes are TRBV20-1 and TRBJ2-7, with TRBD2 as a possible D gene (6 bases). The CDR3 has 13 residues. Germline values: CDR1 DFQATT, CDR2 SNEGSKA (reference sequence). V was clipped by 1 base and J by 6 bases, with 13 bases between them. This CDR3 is CSARGNGRGEQYF. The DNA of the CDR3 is TGCAGTGCTAGAGGTAACGGGAGAGGCGAGCAGTACTTC.